This TCR beta chain was sequenced for a study of T cell changes during pregnancy in multiple sclerosis. This CDR3 spans 13 amino acids. V lost 4 bases and J 8 bases, leaving 11 bases between the germline ends. CDR1 is SGHNT and CDR2 is YENEEA in the germline V gene. Data came from immunoSEQ multiplex PCR; TCRdb stores just in-frame clones and leaves some out. The data contain about 51,000 clones, 90% to 95% of them singletons. The sample here was CD4+ T cells from peripheral blood mononuclear cells, taken in the second trimester of pregnancy. This clonotype was obtained from a female donor with multiple sclerosis, enrolled in a pregnancy study. The chain recombines TRBV11-3 with TRBJ2-2, with a tentative D call TRBD2 (6 bases). DNA for the CDR3: TGTGCCAGCAGCTCGGGACTGAGGGGGGAGCTGTTTTTT. The encoded protein is CASSSGLRGELFF.